The T cell receptor (beta chain) described here comes from a study of shared clonotypes between healthy human individuals. Using immunoSEQ multiplex PCR, the repertoire was profiled, and TCRdb retains in-frame clones only, with some absent. Found here are some 2,500,000 clones, 80% to 95% of them singletons; the top ten hold 0.35% to 0.45%. Sequences were obtained from naive CD4+ T cells from PBMCs. The subset: CD45RA+ positively selected. This sequence originates from a man between 18 and 35 years old in good health. Some clones in this sample may be carry-over from other donors' samples.

CDR3 loop: CASSRGGISDGYTF. The CDR3, as DNA: TGTGCCAGCAGCAGGGGGGGCATTTCGGACGGCTACACCTTC. V is TRBV9 and J is TRBJ1-2; D might be TRBD1 (6 bases). Looked up from germline, CDR1 is SGDLS and CDR2 is YYNGEE. The CDR3 sequence is 14 residues long. Trimming took 4 bases from V and 8 from J, leaving 18 bases between them.